This T cell receptor beta chain was retrieved from a study of blood T cells in healthy people across ages. General study points: A roughly linear age-dependent decrease characterized TCR beta diversity per million T cells.

CDR3 length equals 17 residues. The V gene's germline CDR1 is LGHNA and CDR2 YSLEER. It was with a sample-barcoded 5' primer and a J-beta primer mix that a second PCR of about 6 to 11 cycles was run. Each cDNA molecule, via a template-switch adaptor with 12 random nucleotides, was tagged. TCRdb processed the 5' RACE reads anew with MiXCR; each CDR3 protein has one entry. The table has 1.5 million to 2 million distinct CDR3 sequences, 40% to 55% seen once. The people who gave samples were healthy Caucasians from Russia, aged roughly 6 to 95. Per sample, a minimum of 6.5 million PBMCs were isolated. This clonotype was seen only a few times. Its antigen is unknown. An end of the junction differs from the germline gene, which may be a read error.

What was sequenced was blood. The sequence was collected from a woman aged 40 to 49 in good health. The chain joins TRBV4-3 to TRBJ1-4; weak D call: TRBD1 (5 bases). In nucleotides, the CDR3 is TGCGCCAGTAGCCAAGGGCAGGGACGGGCAACTAATGAAAAACTGTTTTTT. Residues: CASSQGQGRATNEKLFF.